The 11 T cell receptor beta chains in this list originate from one sample, sequenced in a study of PD-L1 blockade in urothelial cancer. Assay: immunoSEQ multiplex PCR; the TCRdb copy retains only in-frame clones and omits some. The profile shows more than 45,000 clones, around 88% of them singletons. The time point here: peripheral blood 6 weeks after treatment start. Specimen: PBMCs, collected around atezolizumab (anti-PD-L1) treatment. These TCRs come from a man in his 60s with urothelial cancer.

The chain is built from TRBV5-4 and TRBJ2-4, with 13 bases aligning to TRBD2. Trimming at V came to 4 bases and at J to 0 bases, leaving 7 bases not matched to a gene. The germline V gene has CDR1 SGHNT and CDR2 YYREEE (reference sequence). The CDR3 extends over 18 amino acids. Written as DNA, the CDR3 is TGTGCCAGCAGCCCGGGACTAGCGGGAACCTTAGCCAAAAACATTCAGTACTTC. Amino acids: CASSPGLAGTLAKNIQYF.

This clone has just a few counts. CDR3 in DNA: TGTGCCAGCAGTTCACAGGGATCCGCCGCTTTCTTT. Protein: CASSSQGSAAFF. The rearrangement uses TRBV6-5 and TRBJ1-1; a weak D match, TRBD1 (6 bases). This CDR3 is 12 amino acids long. Between the trimmed V and J ends, which lost 4 bases and 11 bases, there was a span of 14 bases. Germline V gene lookup returns CDR1 MNHEY and CDR2 SVGAGI.

This chain joins TRBV5-8 and TRBJ2-6; perhaps TRBD1 as D (7 bases). V lost 0 bases to trimming and J lost 0 bases, with 10 bases between them. Germline loops: CDR1 SGHTS, CDR2 YDEGEE. The CDR3 has 17 amino acids. As DNA, the CDR3 is TGTGCCAGCAGCTTGGACAGGGGAGGCTCTGGGGCCAACGTCCTGACTTTC. Residues: CASSLDRGGSGANVLTF.

CDR3 nucleotides: TGTGCCAGCAGTTCCCTCGGTTGGCAGGGGGCGACCGGGGAGCTGTTTTTT. This translates into CASSSLGWQGATGELFF. This chain joins TRBV27 and TRBJ2-2; 8 nucleotides line up with TRBD1. CDR1 MNHEY and CDR2 SMNVEV come from the germline V gene (reference sequence). CDR3 length equals 17 residues. J gave up 5 bases and V 4 bases, and 12 bases lay outside the gene matches.

The chain recombines TRBV28 with TRBJ1-4; D is unresolved. V lost 4 bases, J lost 3 bases, and 12 bases lay in between. The germline gives CDR1 MDHEN, CDR2 SYDVKM. The CDR3 has 15 residues. The CDR3 loop is CASSSQEIANEKLFF. Here the CDR3 DNA reads TGTGCCAGCAGTTCTCAAGAGATAGCTAATGAAAAACTGTTTTTT.

This clone appeared a single time. The chain links TRBV6-5 to TRBJ2-2; no clear D. Germline assignment: CDR1 MNHEY and CDR2 SVGAGI. This CDR3 has 14 amino acids. Trimming took 3 bases from V and 2 from J, leaving 7 bases between them. This CDR3 reads CASSYSRNTGELFF. DNA of the CDR3: TGTGCCAGCAGTTATAGTCGCAACACCGGGGAGCTGTTTTTT.

This clone has a single count. The chain has TRBV30 and TRBJ1-2, with 11 bases identical to TRBD1. Trimming cost V 8 bases and J 3 bases; bases outside gene matches: 5. Per the germline V gene, CDR1 is GTSNPN and CDR2 is SVGIG (reference sequence). The length of the CDR3 is 13 residues. The CDR3 loop is CAGTGGIYYGYTF. In DNA, the CDR3 is TGTGCCGGGACAGGGGGGATTTACTATGGCTACACCTTC.

This chain links TRBV28 with TRBJ2-1; TRBD1 matches at 9 bases. The junction had 9 bases not matched to a gene; V was cut back by 4 bases and J by 2 bases. Germline V gene data show CDR1 as MDHEN and CDR2 as SYDVKM. The CDR3 is 17 amino acids. CDR3 bases: TGTGCCAGCAGTTCCTACCCGGGACAGGGTGCCTACAATGAGCAGTTCTTC. Encoded protein: CASSSYPGQGAYNEQFF.

The chain combines TRBV6-1 with TRBJ2-5; TRBD1 might be the D (6 bases). V shed 8 bases and J shed 5 bases, with 15 bases lying between them. The germline V gene has CDR1 MNHNS and CDR2 SASEGT. This CDR3 is built from 13 residues. DNA for the CDR3: TGTGCCAGCGGGGTAGAGGGGGTTGAGACCCAGTACTTC. It is translated as CASGVEGVETQYF.

The chain joins TRBV28 to TRBJ1-2, with TRBD1 as a possible D gene (5 bases). Germline V CDR1 and CDR2: MDHEN, SYDVKM. The V gene lost 6 bases and the J gene lost 1 base, with 9 bases spanning the gap. The CDR3 is 13 residues long. The CDR3 coding sequence is TGTGCCAGCAGGGGGGGACTTAACTATGGCTACACCTTC. Protein: CASRGGLNYGYTF.

The gene calls are TRBV28 and TRBJ1-1; the match to TRBD1 covers 7 bases. The V segment lost 3 bases and the J segment 8 bases; nucleotides outside the gene matches: 9. Germline V gene data show CDR1 as MDHEN and CDR2 as SYDVKM. The CDR3 has 14 residues. The CDR3 is CASSFVLGGAEAFF. CDR3 bases: TGTGCCAGCAGTTTTGTCCTAGGGGGCGCCGAAGCTTTCTTT.